The 32 T cell receptor beta chains presented below share a single source sample, sequenced in a study of STAT3 mutations in large granular lymphocyte leukemia (dated by TCRdb to the late 2010s). Here is what the overall study found, with its caveats: At least one immunodominant TCRbeta clonotype was present in every T-LGLL patient, and multiple immunodominant subclonotypes appeared in about half of the T-LGLL patients.

Receptor libraries were prepared by the immunoSEQ multiplex PCR assay. TCRdb mirrors the immuneACCESS table, restricted to in-frame sequences. Some clones are absent from its copies; in checked studies, under half trace to an unresolved V gene, and the reason for the others is unknown. This sample comprises roughly 1,600 clones, 62% of them detected only once. The ten largest clonotypes hold about three quarters of the sample. Antigens for these TCRs are unknown. Sequenced material: peripheral blood mononuclear cells. The source of these receptors is a man aged 60-69 years with T-cell large granular lymphocyte leukemia. Some clones in this sample may be carry-over from other donors' samples. The age is the age at diagnosis.

The chain carries TRBV28 and TRBJ2-7; the D gene is possibly TRBD2 (6 bases). V lost 1 base to trimming and J lost 1 base, with 8 bases between them. Germline CDR1 is MDHEN and CDR2 is SYDVKM. The CDR3 length is 14 residues. The CDR3, as DNA: TGTGCCAGCAGTTTATTGGAGGGATCCTACGAGCAGTACTTC. Its translation is CASSLLEGSYEQYF.

V gene TRBV5-4 combines with J gene TRBJ1-6; no clear D gene. CDR3 size: 14 residues. V was pared by 0 bases and J by 9 bases, with 10 bases between. Germline assignment: CDR1 SGHNT and CDR2 YYREEE (reference sequence). In DNA form, the CDR3 reads TGTGCCAGCAGCTTGGGGTTAGGCAGTTCACCCCTCCACTTT. Translating gives CASSLGLGSSPLHF.

The rearrangement joins TRBV4-2 to TRBJ1-1; D ambiguous. The CDR3 sequence is 14 residues long. Per the germline V gene, CDR1 is LGHNA and CDR2 is YNFKEQ. The V and J ends lost 2 bases and 4 bases respectively, with 11 bases between them. CDR3 bases: TGTGCCAGCAGCCAACCGGGCCTAGGCACTGAAGCTTTCTTT. It translates to CASSQPGLGTEAFF.

The V call is TRBV30, the J call TRBJ2-5, with 11 bases that match TRBD2. V was pared by 4 bases and J by 5 bases, with 9 bases of the junction left unmatched. Germline V gives CDR1 GTSNPN, CDR2 SVGIG (reference sequence). This CDR3 has 15 residues. DNA of the CDR3: TGTGCCTGGAACCCCCTAGCGGGGGGCCCCGAGACCCAGTACTTC. This encodes CAWNPLAGGPETQYF.

This clone occurred a few times. The CDR3 DNA reads as TGTGCCAGCCAAAGGAGAGATACGCAGTATTTT. Its translation is CASQRRDTQYF. The chain uses TRBV18 and TRBJ2-3, with D unresolved. The CDR3 loop spans 11 amino acids. V lost 8 bases to trimming and J lost 5 bases, with 8 bases between them. CDR1 KGHSH and CDR2 LQKENI come from the germline V gene.

This clone has just a few counts. The chain is built from TRBV6-5 and TRBJ2-7, with no clear D. This CDR3 comprises 14 residues. V lost 3 bases and J 6 bases, leaving 15 bases between the germline ends. Germline values: CDR1 MNHEY, CDR2 SVGAGI. The DNA for the CDR3 is TGTGCCAGCAGTTATACCCTACTCTCCCGCGAGCAGTACTTC. Translated, it gives CASSYTLLSREQYF.

This clone has more than one count but fewer than ten. The V gene is TRBV6-6, the J gene TRBJ2-5; tentative D call: TRBD2 (5 bases). Germline assignment: CDR1 MNHNY and CDR2 SVGAGI (reference sequence). The germline V and J ends were trimmed by 6 bases and 4 bases, with 12 bases remaining between them. The length of the CDR3 is 13 residues. The CDR3 sequence is CASSPPGRETQYF. CDR3 DNA sequence: TGTGCCAGCAGCCCTCCGGGGAGAGAGACCCAGTACTTC.

With regard to this clone: Lacking the conserved final phenylalanine or tryptophan, this CDR3 likely reflects a read error. It is unclear where the CDR3 begins or ends on the DNA, so no DNA is shown, and the CDR3 is as TCRdb lists it. The rearrangement joins TRBV14 to TRBJ2-7; TRBD1 was called by the table and not checked on the DNA. The CDR3 sequence runs 9 residues, both termini included. The germline CDR1 and CDR2 sequences are SGHDN and FVKESK. CDR3 region: CASSQPRGS.

V gene TRBV2 combines with J gene TRBJ2-5; D gene ambiguous. The length of the CDR3 is 9 residues. Germline V lookup: CDR1 SNHLY, CDR2 FYNNEI. V was clipped by 7 bases and J by 13 bases, with 10 bases between them. The CDR3 DNA reads TGTGCCAGCAACTCCCCTCGGTACTTC. Amino acids: CASNSPRYF.

The V and J genes are TRBV6-6 and TRBJ1-2, with 7 bases identical to TRBD1. CDR1 and CDR2 from the germline V gene are MNHNY and SVGAGI (reference sequence). The CDR3 contains 14 residues. After removal of 5 bases from V and 3 bases from J, the junction contained 6 bases not matched to a gene. CDR3 amino acids: CASSGSGGDYGYTF. Here the CDR3 DNA reads TGTGCCAGCAGTGGATCAGGGGGTGACTATGGCTACACCTTC.

The V call is TRBV29-1, the J call TRBJ2-3; unclear D gene. This CDR3 is built from 13 residues. Germline values: CDR1 SQVTM, CDR2 ANQGSEA. V lost 2 bases, J lost 1 base, and 7 bases lay in between. This CDR3 is CSVEHPGTDTQYF. The CDR3 DNA reads TGCAGCGTTGAACATCCGGGCACAGATACGCAGTATTTT.

This chain connects TRBV15 to TRBJ1-4, with D tentatively TRBD1 (6 bases). The CDR3 is 18 amino acids. Germline CDR1 and CDR2: LNHNV and YYDKDF (reference sequence). The V and J ends lost 1 base and 5 bases respectively, with 20 bases between them. The CDR3 bases are TGTGCCACCAGCAGAGGGACAGTGGGGGCAGGGGTAAATGAAAAACTGTTTTTT. This translates into CATSRGTVGAGVNEKLFF.

The chain combines TRBV18 with TRBJ2-7; 10 bases fit TRBD1. V shed 5 bases, J shed 4 bases, and the junction held 5 bases outside the gene matches. Germline CDR1 and CDR2: KGHSH and LQKENI. The CDR3 contains 14 residues. The CDR3 region is CASSATGGYYEQYF. DNA of the CDR3: TGTGCCAGCTCAGCGACAGGGGGCTATTACGAGCAGTACTTC.

The sample holds one count of this clone. CDR3 nucleotides: TGCGCCAGCAGCCGAGAGGGGGAGTCCTACAATGAGCAGTTCTTC. Translating gives CASSREGESYNEQFF. The V and J genes are TRBV5-1 and TRBJ2-1; TRBD1 is a possible D gene (6 bases). Germline V lookup: CDR1 SGHRS, CDR2 YFSETQ. V lost 4 bases to trimming and J lost 1 base, with 12 bases between them. The CDR3 is made up of 15 amino acids. The variable domain in full, with the rest retrieved from reference TRBV5-1 and TRBJ2-1, is KAGVTQTPRYLIKTRGQQVTLSCSPISGHRSVSWYQQTPGQGLQFLFEYFSETQRNKGNFPGRFSGRQFSNSRSEMNVSTLELGDSALYLCASSREGESYNEQFFGPGTRLTVL.

This clone appeared a few times. The chain is built from TRBV6-5 and TRBJ1-5, with D unclear. The length of the CDR3 is 11 residues. Trimming took 11 bases from V and 7 from J, leaving 12 bases between them. Germline V gene data show CDR1 as MNHEY and CDR2 as SVGAGI. CDR3 region: CACGWNQPQHF. Written as DNA, the CDR3 is TGTGCCTGCGGATGGAACCAGCCCCAGCATTTT.

By frequency in the sample, this clone is large (0.1 to 1%). This chain connects TRBV7-9 to TRBJ2-7; D might be TRBD2 (6 bases). CDR3 length equals 12 residues. CDR1 is SEHNR and CDR2 is FQNEAQ in the germline V gene (reference sequence). The V gene lost 11 bases and the J gene lost 2 bases, with 13 bases spanning the gap. The CDR3 nucleotides are TGTGCCGGGGAGGATTCAACCTACGAGCAGTACTTC. This sequence encodes CAGEDSTYEQYF. Full variable domain (remainder filled in from reference TRBV7-9 and TRBJ2-7): DTGVSQNPRHKITKRGQNVTFRCDPISEHNRLYWYRQTLGQGPEFLTYFQNEAQLEKSRLLSDRFSAERPKGSFSTLEIQRTEQGDSAMYLCAGEDSTYEQYFGPGTRLTVT.

CDR3 protein: CASSQGTSETQYF. CDR3 nucleotide sequence: TGCGCCAGCAGCCAAGGGACTAGCGAGACCCAGTACTTC. The gene calls are TRBV5-1 and TRBJ2-5; TRBD2 matches at 9 bases. V shed 4 bases and J 5 bases; nucleotides not matched to a gene: 3. The CDR3 consists of 13 residues. Germline assignment: CDR1 SGHRS and CDR2 YFSETQ.

The rearrangement uses TRBV5-1 and TRBJ2-5; D may correspond to TRBD1 or TRBD2 (5 bases each). The CDR3 has 13 residues. The germline V and J ends were trimmed by 6 bases and 5 bases, with 14 bases remaining between them. The germline V gene has CDR1 SGHRS and CDR2 YFSETQ. The CDR3 DNA sequence: TGCGCCAGCACGAGGGGCGCCGGGGAGACCCAGTACTTC. Translated: CASTRGAGETQYF. Using reference TRBV5-1 and TRBJ2-5 for the parts outside the CDR3, the full variable domain is KAGVTQTPRYLIKTRGQQVTLSCSPISGHRSVSWYQQTPGQGLQFLFEYFSETQRNKGNFPGRFSGRQFSNSRSEMNVSTLELGDSALYLCASTRGAGETQYFGPGTRLLVL.

This chain links TRBV5-1 with TRBJ2-5, with 9 bases that match TRBD2. The CDR3 extends over 15 amino acids. Germline V gene data show CDR1 as SGHRS and CDR2 as YFSETQ. Trimming took 0 bases from V and 5 from J; bases not matched to a gene: 5. As DNA, the CDR3 is TGCGCCAGCAGCTTGGCCGGAAGCGGGGGGGAGACCCAGTACTTC. Translating it yields CASSLAGSGGETQYF.

The CDR3 region is CASSYVQGYGYTF. CDR3 nucleotide sequence: TGTGCCAGCAGTTATGTCCAGGGGTATGGCTACACCTTC. V and J are TRBV6-5 and TRBJ1-2; a possible D gene is TRBD1 (6 bases). The CDR3 has 13 residues. Germline V lookup: CDR1 MNHEY, CDR2 SVGAGI. V gave up 3 bases and J gave up 5 bases, with 10 bases separating them.

The genes are TRBV10-3 and TRBJ1-6; possible D gene TRBD1, 5 bases. From germline, CDR1 is ENHRY and CDR2 SYGVKD. The CDR3 consists of 15 residues. The V end lost 2 bases, the J end lost 8 bases, and 13 bases lay between the germline ends. The CDR3 DNA follows: TGTGCCATCAGTGAGCCCGGACGGGGGGATTCACCCCTCCACTTT. It is translated as CAISEPGRGDSPLHF.

CDR3 sequence reads: CASSLASRTSGTDTQYF. The CDR3 DNA reads TGCGCCAGCAGCTTGGCCAGTCGGACTAGCGGCACAGATACGCAGTATTTT. The chain joins TRBV5-1 to TRBJ2-3; 9 bases fit TRBD2. The V and J ends lost 0 bases and 1 base, in that order; junction bases with no gene match: 6. CDR1 and CDR2 (germline): SGHRS, YFSETQ. This CDR3 spans 17 amino acids.

The chain is built from TRBV18 and TRBJ2-7; perhaps TRBD1 as D (5 bases). Germline-derived CDR1 and CDR2 are KGHSH and LQKENI. CDR3 size: 15 residues. Trimming shortened V by 0 bases and J by 2 bases, and 11 bases separated the two germline ends. CDR3 sequence reads: CASSPPATETYEQYF. CDR3 bases: TGTGCCAGCTCACCACCTGCGACAGAAACCTACGAGCAGTACTTC.

In this sample, this clone turned up a few times. This chain joins TRBV25-1 and TRBJ2-7, with D unresolved. V was shortened by 4 bases and J by 6 bases, with 13 bases between the two germline ends. This CDR3 is 13 amino acids long. From germline, CDR1 is MGHDK and CDR2 SYGVNS. CDR3: CASSATTISEQYF. As DNA, the CDR3 is TGTGCCAGCAGTGCCACAACCATCTCCGAGCAGTACTTC.

J is TRBJ2-1 and V is TRBV18; D perhaps matches TRBD1 (6 bases). The CDR3 is 14 residues long. Germline CDR1 and CDR2: KGHSH and LQKENI. The ends were cut back, 3 bases at V and 2 bases at J, with 8 bases in the middle. CDR3 residues: CASSPGATYNEQFF. The CDR3 nucleotides read TGTGCCAGCTCACCGGGGGCAACCTACAATGAGCAGTTCTTC.

The V call is TRBV29-1, the J call TRBJ1-1, with no clear D. The CDR3 is 10 residues long. In germline, CDR1 is SQVTM, CDR2 ANQGSEA. With 7 bases removed from V and 4 bases from J, the gap between germline ends came to 7 bases. This CDR3 reads CSGIVTEAFF. DNA of the CDR3: TGCAGCGGAATAGTCACTGAAGCTTTCTTT.

This chain uses TRBV7-2 with TRBJ2-7, with TRBD2 identical over 7 bases. V shed 4 bases, J shed 0 bases, and the junction held 9 bases outside the gene matches. The CDR3 has 16 amino acids. Germline loops: CDR1 SGHTA, CDR2 FQGNSA. CDR3 in amino acids: CASSSGLVKPSYEQYF. DNA of the CDR3: TGTGCCAGCAGCTCCGGACTAGTAAAACCCTCCTACGAGCAGTACTTC.

The chain links TRBV4-3 to TRBJ1-6; D perhaps matches TRBD1 (5 bases). Trimming left V 3 bases short and J 9 bases short, with 15 bases between. The CDR3 loop spans 15 amino acids. Looked up from germline, CDR1 is LGHNA and CDR2 is YSLEER. The CDR3 sequence: CASSHPGVGGSPLHF. The CDR3 DNA follows: TGCGCCAGCAGCCACCCCGGGGTCGGGGGTTCACCCCTCCACTTT.

By share, this clone ranks as large. The V call is TRBV5-1, the J call TRBJ2-5, with 7 bases matching TRBD2. Trimming took 2 bases from V and 3 from J; bases not matched to a gene: 4. Germline V gene sequence: CDR1 SGHRS, CDR2 YFSETQ. The CDR3 extends over 14 amino acids. This chain's CDR3 is CASSFGLAEETQYF. CDR3 bases: TGCGCCAGCAGCTTCGGGCTAGCGGAAGAGACCCAGTACTTC.

V usage is TRBV30 and J usage is TRBJ2-5; perhaps TRBD2 as D (5 bases). Trimming removed 2 bases from V and 0 bases from J, with 10 bases in between. CDR1 and CDR2 from the germline V gene are GTSNPN and SVGIG (reference sequence). The CDR3 is made up of 14 amino acids. The CDR3 here is CAWSKDSYQETQYF. The CDR3 DNA reads as TGTGCCTGGAGTAAGGACTCGTACCAAGAGACCCAGTACTTC. Full variable domain (outside the CDR3, taken from reference TRBV30 and TRBJ2-5): SQTIHQWPATLVQPVGSPLSLECTVEGTSNPNLYWYRQAAGRGLQLLFYSVGIGQISSEVPQNLSASRPQDRQFILSSKKLLLSDSGFYLCAWSKDSYQETQYFGPGTRLLVL.

The chain is built from TRBV7-9 and TRBJ2-7; unclear D gene. Germline V gene sequence: CDR1 SEHNR, CDR2 FQNEAQ (reference sequence). V lost 5 bases and J lost 6, with 11 bases in between. The CDR3 is 12 residues long. This CDR3 is CASSRWLGEQYF. CDR3 nucleotides: TGTGCCAGCAGCCGTTGGTTGGGCGAGCAGTACTTC.

The chain joins TRBV7-9 to TRBJ2-7; 7 bases map to TRBD1. Losses at the gene ends were 1 base for V and 7 bases for J; bases not matched to a gene: 10. CDR3 length equals 15 residues. Per the germline V gene, CDR1 is SEHNR and CDR2 is FQNEAQ (reference sequence). CDR3 DNA: TGTGCCAGCAGCTTAGACCAACCGGGACAGCTTGAGCAGTACTTC. Its translation is CASSLDQPGQLEQYF.